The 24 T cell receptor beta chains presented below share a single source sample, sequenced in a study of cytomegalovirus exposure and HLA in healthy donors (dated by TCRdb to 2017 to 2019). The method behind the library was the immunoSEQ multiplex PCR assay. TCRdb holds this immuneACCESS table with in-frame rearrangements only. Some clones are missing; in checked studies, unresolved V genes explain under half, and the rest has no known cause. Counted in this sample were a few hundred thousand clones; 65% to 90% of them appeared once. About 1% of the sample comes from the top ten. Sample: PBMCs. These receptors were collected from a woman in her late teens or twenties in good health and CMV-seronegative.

CDR3 amino acids: CASSLVGVGTDTQYF. The CDR3, as DNA: TGCGCCAGCAGCTTGGTCGGTGTAGGCACAGATACGCAGTATTTT. The chain recombines TRBV5-1 with TRBJ2-3; no reliable D call. The germline V gene encodes CDR1 SGHRS and CDR2 YFSETQ. Trimming left V 0 bases short and J 1 base short, with 9 bases between. CDR3 length equals 15 residues. The complete variable domain, with remaining parts taken from reference TRBV5-1 and TRBJ2-3, reads KAGVTQTPRYLIKTRGQQVTLSCSPISGHRSVSWYQQTPGQGLQFLFEYFSETQRNKGNFPGRFSGRQFSNSRSEMNVSTLELGDSALYLCASSLVGVGTDTQYFGPGTRLTVL.

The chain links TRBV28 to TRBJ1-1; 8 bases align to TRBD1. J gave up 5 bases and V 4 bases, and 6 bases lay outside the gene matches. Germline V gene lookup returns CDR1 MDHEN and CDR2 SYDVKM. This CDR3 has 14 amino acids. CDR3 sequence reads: CASSSGQGLTEAFF. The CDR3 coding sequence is TGTGCCAGCAGTTCCGGACAGGGTTTGACTGAAGCTTTCTTT.

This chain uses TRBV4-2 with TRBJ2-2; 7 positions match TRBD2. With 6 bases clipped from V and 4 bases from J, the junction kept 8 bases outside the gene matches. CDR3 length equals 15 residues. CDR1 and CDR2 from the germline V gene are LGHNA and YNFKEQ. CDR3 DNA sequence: TGTGCCAGCAGGCTGACGGGAGGAGTCACCGGGGAGCTGTTTTTT. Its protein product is CASRLTGGVTGELFF.

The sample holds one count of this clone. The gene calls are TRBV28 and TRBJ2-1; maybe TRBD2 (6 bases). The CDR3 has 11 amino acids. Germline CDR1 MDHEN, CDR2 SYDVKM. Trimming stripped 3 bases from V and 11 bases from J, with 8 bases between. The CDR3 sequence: CASSFGGKQFF. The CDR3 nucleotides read TGTGCCAGCAGTTTCGGGGGTAAGCAGTTCTTC.

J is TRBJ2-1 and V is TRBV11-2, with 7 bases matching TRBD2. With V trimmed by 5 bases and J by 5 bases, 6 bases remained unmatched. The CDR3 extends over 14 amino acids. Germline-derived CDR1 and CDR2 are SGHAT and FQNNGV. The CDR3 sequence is CASSPSAGDNEQFF. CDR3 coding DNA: TGTGCCAGCAGCCCATCGGCGGGGGACAATGAGCAGTTCTTC. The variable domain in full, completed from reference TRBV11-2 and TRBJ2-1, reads EAGVAQSPRYKIIEKRQSVAFWCNPISGHATLYWYQQILGQGPKLLIQFQNNGVVDDSQLPKDRFSAERLKGVDSTLKIQPAKLEDSAVYLCASSPSAGDNEQFFGPGTRLTVL.

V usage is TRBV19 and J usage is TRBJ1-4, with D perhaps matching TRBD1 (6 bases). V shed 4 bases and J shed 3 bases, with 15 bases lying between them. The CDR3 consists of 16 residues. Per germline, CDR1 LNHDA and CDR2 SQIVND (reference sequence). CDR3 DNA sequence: TGTGCCAGTAGTACGCGTCTGGACAGTCCTAATGAAAAACTGTTTTTT. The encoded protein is CASSTRLDSPNEKLFF.

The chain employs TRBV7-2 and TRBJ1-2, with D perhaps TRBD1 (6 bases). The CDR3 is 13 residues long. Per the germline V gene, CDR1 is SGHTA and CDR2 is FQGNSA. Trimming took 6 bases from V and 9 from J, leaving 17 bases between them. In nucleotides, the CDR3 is TGTGCCAGCAGATTCCCACAGGGTTACAGCTACACCTTC. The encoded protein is CASRFPQGYSYTF.

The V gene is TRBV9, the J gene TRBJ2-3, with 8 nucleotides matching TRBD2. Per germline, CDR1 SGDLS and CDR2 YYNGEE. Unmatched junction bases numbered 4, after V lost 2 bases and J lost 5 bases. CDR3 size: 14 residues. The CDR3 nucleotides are TGTGCCAGCAGCGTCGGGGGGGAGGTAGATACGCAGTATTTT. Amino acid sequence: CASSVGGEVDTQYF.

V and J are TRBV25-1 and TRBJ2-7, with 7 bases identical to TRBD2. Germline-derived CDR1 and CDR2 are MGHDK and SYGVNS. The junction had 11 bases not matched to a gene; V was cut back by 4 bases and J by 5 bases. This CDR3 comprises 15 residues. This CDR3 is CASSAGRALFNEQYF. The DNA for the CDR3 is TGTGCCAGCAGTGCGGGGAGGGCTCTCTTTAACGAGCAGTACTTC.

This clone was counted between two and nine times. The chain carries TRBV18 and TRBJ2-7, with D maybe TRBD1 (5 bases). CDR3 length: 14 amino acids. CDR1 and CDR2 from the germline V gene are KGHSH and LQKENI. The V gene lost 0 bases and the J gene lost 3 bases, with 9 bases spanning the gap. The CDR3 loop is CASSPPQGSYEQYF. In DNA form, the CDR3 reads TGTGCCAGCTCACCACCTCAGGGAAGCTACGAGCAGTACTTC.

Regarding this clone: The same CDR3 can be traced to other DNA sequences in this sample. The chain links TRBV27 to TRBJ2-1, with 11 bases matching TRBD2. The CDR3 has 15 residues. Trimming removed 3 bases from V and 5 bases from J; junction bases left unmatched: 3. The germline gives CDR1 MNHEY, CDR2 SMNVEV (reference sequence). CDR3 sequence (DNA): TGTGCCAGCAGTTTGGGGACTAGCGGTAACAATGAGCAGTTCTTC. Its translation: CASSLGTSGNNEQFF.

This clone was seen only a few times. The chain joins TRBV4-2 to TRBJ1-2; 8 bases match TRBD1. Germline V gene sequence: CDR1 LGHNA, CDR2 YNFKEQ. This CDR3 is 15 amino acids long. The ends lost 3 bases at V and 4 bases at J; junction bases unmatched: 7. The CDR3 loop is CASSQGRQGTYGYTF. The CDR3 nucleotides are TGTGCCAGCAGCCAGGGACGACAGGGGACCTATGGCTACACCTTC.

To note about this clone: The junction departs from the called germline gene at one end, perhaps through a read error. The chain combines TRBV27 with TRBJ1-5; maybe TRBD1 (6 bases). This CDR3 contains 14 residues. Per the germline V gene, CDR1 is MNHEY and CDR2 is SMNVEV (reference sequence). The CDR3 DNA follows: TGTGCCAGCAGTCCGGACACCTACAGGGCCCGATTGGATTTT. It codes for CASSPDTYRARLDF.

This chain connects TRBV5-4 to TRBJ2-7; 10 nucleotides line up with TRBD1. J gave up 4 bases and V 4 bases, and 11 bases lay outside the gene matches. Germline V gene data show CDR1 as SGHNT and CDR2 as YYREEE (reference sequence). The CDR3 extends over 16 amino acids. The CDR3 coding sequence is TGTGCCAGCAGCCGGACGGGACAGGGGATTTATTACGAGCAGTACTTC. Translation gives CASSRTGQGIYYEQYF.

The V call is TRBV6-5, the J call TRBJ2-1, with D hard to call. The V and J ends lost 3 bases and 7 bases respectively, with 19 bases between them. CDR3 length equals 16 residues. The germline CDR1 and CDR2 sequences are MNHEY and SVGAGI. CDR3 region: CASSYSVARARNEQFF. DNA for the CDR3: TGTGCCAGCAGTTATTCGGTGGCTAGAGCGCGGAATGAGCAGTTCTTC.

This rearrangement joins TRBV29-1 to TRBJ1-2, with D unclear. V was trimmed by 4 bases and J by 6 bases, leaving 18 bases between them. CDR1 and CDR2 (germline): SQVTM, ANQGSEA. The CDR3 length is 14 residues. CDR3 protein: CSVGNDWLLNGYTF. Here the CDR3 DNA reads TGCAGCGTTGGTAATGACTGGCTACTAAATGGCTACACCTTC.

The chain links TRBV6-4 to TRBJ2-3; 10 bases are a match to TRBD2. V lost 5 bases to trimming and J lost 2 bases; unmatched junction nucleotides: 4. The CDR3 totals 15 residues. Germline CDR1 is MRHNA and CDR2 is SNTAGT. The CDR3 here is CASSSAGGATDTQYF. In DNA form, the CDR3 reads TGTGCCAGCAGTTCAGCGGGGGGGGCCACAGATACGCAGTATTTT.

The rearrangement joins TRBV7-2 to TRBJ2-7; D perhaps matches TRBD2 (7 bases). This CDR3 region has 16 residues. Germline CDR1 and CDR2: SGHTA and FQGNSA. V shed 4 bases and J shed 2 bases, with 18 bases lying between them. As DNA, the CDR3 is TGTGCCAGCAGCTCCGGGGGATCGGGGGGCCCCTACGAGCAGTACTTC. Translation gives CASSSGGSGGPYEQYF.

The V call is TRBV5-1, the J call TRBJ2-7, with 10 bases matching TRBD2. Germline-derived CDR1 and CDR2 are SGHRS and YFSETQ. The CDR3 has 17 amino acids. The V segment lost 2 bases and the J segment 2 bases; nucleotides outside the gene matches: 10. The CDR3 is CASSFSTSGEWTYEQYF. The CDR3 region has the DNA TGCGCCAGCAGCTTTAGTACTAGCGGGGAGTGGACCTACGAGCAGTACTTC.

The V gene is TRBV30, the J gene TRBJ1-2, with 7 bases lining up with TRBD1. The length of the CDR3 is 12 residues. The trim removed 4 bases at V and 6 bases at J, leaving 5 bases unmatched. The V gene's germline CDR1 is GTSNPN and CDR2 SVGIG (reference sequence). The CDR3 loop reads CAWTQGFHGYTF. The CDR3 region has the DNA TGTGCCTGGACACAGGGGTTCCATGGCTACACCTTC.

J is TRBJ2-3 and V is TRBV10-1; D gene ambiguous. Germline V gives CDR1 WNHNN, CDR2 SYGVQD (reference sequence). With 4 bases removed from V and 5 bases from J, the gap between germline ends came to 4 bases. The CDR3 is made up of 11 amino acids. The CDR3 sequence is CASSGRDTQYF. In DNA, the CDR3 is TGCGCCAGCAGTGGGAGAGATACGCAGTATTTT.

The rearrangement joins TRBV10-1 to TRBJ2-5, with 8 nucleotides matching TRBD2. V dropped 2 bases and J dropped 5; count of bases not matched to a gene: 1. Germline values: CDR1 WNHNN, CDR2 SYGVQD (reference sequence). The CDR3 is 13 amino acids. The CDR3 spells CASSETGGETQYF. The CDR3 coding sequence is TGCGCCAGCAGTGAGACGGGGGGGGAGACCCAGTACTTC.

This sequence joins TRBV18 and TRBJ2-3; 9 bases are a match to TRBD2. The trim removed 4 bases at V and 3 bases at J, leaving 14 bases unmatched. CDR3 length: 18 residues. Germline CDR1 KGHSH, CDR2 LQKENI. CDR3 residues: CASSRISLAGGGTDTQYF. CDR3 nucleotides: TGTGCCAGCTCACGAATTTCACTAGCGGGCGGTGGGACAGATACGCAGTATTTT.

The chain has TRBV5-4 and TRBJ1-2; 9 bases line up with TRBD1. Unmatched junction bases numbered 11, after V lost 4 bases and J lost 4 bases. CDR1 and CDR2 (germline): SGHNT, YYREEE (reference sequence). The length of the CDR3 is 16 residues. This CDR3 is CASSPEFGQGSYGYTF. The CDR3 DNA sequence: TGTGCCAGCAGCCCAGAGTTCGGACAGGGGTCCTATGGCTACACCTTC.